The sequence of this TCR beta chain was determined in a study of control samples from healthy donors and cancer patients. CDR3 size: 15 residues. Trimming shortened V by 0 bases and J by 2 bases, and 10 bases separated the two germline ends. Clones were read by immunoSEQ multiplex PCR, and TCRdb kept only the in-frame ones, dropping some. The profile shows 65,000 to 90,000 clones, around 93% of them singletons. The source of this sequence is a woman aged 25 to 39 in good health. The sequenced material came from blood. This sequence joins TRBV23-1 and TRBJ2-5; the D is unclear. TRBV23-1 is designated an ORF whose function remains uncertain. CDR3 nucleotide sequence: TGCGCCAGCAGTCAATCGAGGCGGCAGCAAGAGACCCAGTACTTC. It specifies CASSQSRRQQETQYF.